This section outlines one T cell receptor (beta chain) sequence together with its context. Germline values: CDR1 KGHSH, CDR2 LQKENI. With 8 bases clipped from V and 2 bases from J, the junction kept 13 bases outside the gene matches. The CDR3 is 17 amino acids. Produced via immunoSEQ multiplex PCR; TCRdb's table is partial and in-frame only. The sample records tens of thousands of clones, under 90% being singletons. The sample is drawn from a study of OX40 agonist ivuxolimab in advanced cancers. V usage is TRBV18 and J usage is TRBJ2-3; 10 positions match TRBD2. Sequencing was performed on CD4+ or CD8+ T cells sorted from blood, taken in a trial of the OX40 agonist ivuxolimab. This clonotype was obtained from an adult with an advanced solid tumor such as melanoma, head and neck, liver or kidney cancer. CDR3 bases: TGTGCCAGCCCGCATCACGTTAGCGGGAGGCCCACAGATACGCAGTATTTT. Protein sequence: CASPHHVSGRPTDTQYF. Full variable domain (rest looked up from reference TRBV18 and TRBJ2-3): NAGVMQNPRHLVRRRGQEARLRCSPMKGHSHVYWYRQLPEEGLKFMVYLQKENIIDESGMPKERFSAEFPKEGPSILRIQQVVRGDSAAYFCASPHHVSGRPTDTQYFGPGTRLTVL.